Listed below are T cell receptor beta chains from one sample, sequenced in a study of T cell repertoires in cytomegalovirus infection. Their cognate antigens are unknown. In TCRdb, the reads were re-called with MiXCR into one record per CDR3 protein. The sample contains around 95,000 distinct CDR3 sequences, about 29% of which appear only once. The starting material was CD8+ T cells from cultured PBMCs, obtained from culture after CMV antigen stimulation. The source is a human donor in good health (CMV status not recorded). Some clones in this sample may be carry-over from other donors' samples. Each CDR3 is given with its conserved first and last residue. The order of the fields is V gene, D gene, J gene, clone size, CDR3 protein, CDR3 DNA. The D gene is left open where the match is weak. Clone size is stated in some rows and not others, as once, few, many or a class when expanded.

>TRBV27|-|TRBJ2-3|-
CASSEGYTQYF
TGTGCCAGCAGTGAGGGGTATACGCAGTATTTT
>TRBV12-3/TRBV12-4|-|TRBJ1-1|few
CASRPGPVYTEAFF
TGTGCCAGCAGGCCCGGACCGGTTTACACTGAAGCTTTCTTT
>TRBV28|-|TRBJ1-6|many
CASSLSPDLPYNSPLHF
TGTGCCAGCAGCTTAAGCCCCGATCTACCATATAATTCACCCCTCCACTTT
>TRBV3-1|-|TRBJ2-1|-
CASSQESPGGHEQFF
TGTGCCAGCAGCCAAGAGTCTCCTGGGGGTCATGAGCAGTTCTTC
>TRBV27|TRBD2|TRBJ2-3|-
CASRQSGGADTQYF
TGTGCCAGCAGACAAAGCGGGGGGGCCGATACGCAGTATTTT
>TRBV2|-|TRBJ2-7|many
CASSESGSEQYF
TGTGCCAGCAGTGAATCGGGTAGTGAGCAGTACTTC
>TRBV7-6|TRBD2|TRBJ2-2|few
CASSLGLAGGPGELFF
TGTGCCAGCAGCCTAGGACTAGCGGGGGGACCCGGGGAGCTGTTTTTT
>TRBV7-6|TRBD1|TRBJ2-7|few
CASSPGTAAYEQYF
TGTGCCAGCAGCCCCGGGACAGCAGCCTACGAGCAGTACTTC
>TRBV18|-|TRBJ1-2|few
CASSPRPSPDYGYTF
TGTGCCAGCTCACCAAGGCCTTCCCCAGACTATGGCTACACCTTC
>TRBV7-6|-|TRBJ2-5|-
CASSLESWETQYF
TGTGCCAGCAGCTTAGAGAGCTGGGAGACCCAGTACTTC
>TRBV15|TRBD1|TRBJ2-5|-
CATSGGDRRIQETQYF
TGTGCCACCAGCGGAGGGGACAGGAGGATCCAAGAGACCCAGTACTTC
>TRBV4-1|-|TRBJ1-1|-
CASSRTEGAATEAFF
TGCGCCAGCAGCCGCACTGAGGGCGCTGCCACTGAAGCTTTCTTT
>TRBV7-9|TRBD2|TRBJ2-7|-
CASSLELAGAYEQYF
TGTGCCAGCAGCTTAGAACTAGCGGGGGCCTACGAGCAGTACTTC
>TRBV7-6|-|TRBJ2-7|few
CASSPRGGQESDEQYF
TGTGCCAGCAGCCCTAGGGGGGGACAAGAGTCTGACGAGCAGTACTTC
>TRBV12-3/TRBV12-4|-|TRBJ2-7|-
CASSLKDGGSYEQYF
TGTGCCAGCAGTTTAAAGGATGGAGGCTCCTACGAGCAGTACTTC
>TRBV7-6|-|TRBJ1-5|-
CASSLFSSTGPLGQPQHF
TGTGCCAGCAGCCTGTTCTCTTCGACCGGCCCGTTGGGTCAGCCCCAGCATTTT
>TRBV2|-|TRBJ1-6|few
CASSELGGAGRDSPLHF
TGTGCCAGCAGTGAACTAGGCGGGGCAGGGCGGGACTCACCCCTCCACTTT
>TRBV19|-|TRBJ1-2|few
CASGPQGPGYGYTF
TGTGCCAGCGGTCCTCAGGGGCCGGGCTATGGCTACACCTTC
>TRBV12-3/TRBV12-4|-|TRBJ1-2|-
CASSLGAPLYGYTF
TGTGCCAGCTCGCTAGGGGCGCCCCTCTATGGCTACACCTTC
>TRBV9|-|TRBJ2-5|-
CASSVGDTQETQYF
TGTGCCAGCAGCGTAGGGGACACCCAAGAGACCCAGTACTTC
>TRBV2|-|TRBJ2-1|few
CASSAGTYNEQFF
TGTGCCAGCAGTGCGGGCACTTACAATGAGCAGTTCTTC
>TRBV2|-|TRBJ2-7|few
CASSEWQGTTYEQYF
TGTGCCAGCAGTGAATGGCAGGGCACTACCTACGAGCAGTACTTC
>TRBV6-5|TRBD1|TRBJ1-6|few
CASSYSRTGGSPLHF
TGTGCCAGCAGTTACTCGCGGACAGGGGGCTCACCCCTCCACTTT
>TRBV4-1|-|TRBJ2-1|-
CASSRTPGTPNEQFF
TGCGCCAGCAGCCGGACTCCGGGGACTCCCAATGAGCAGTTCTTC
>TRBV2|-|TRBJ1-2|-
CASSGDPGDNYGYTF
TGTGCCAGCAGCGGGGACCCGGGGGATAACTATGGCTACACCTTC
>TRBV6-2/TRBV6-3|-|TRBJ1-1|once
CASSSYGLNGGVGRTKAFF
TGTGCCAGCAGTTCATACGGACTCAACGGCGGGGTAGGCCGGACTAAAGCTTTCTTT
>TRBV12-3/TRBV12-4|TRBD2|TRBJ2-1|many
CASRRSGGAYNEQFF
TGTGCCAGCAGACGAAGCGGGGGGGCCTACAATGAGCAGTTCTTC
>TRBV12-3/TRBV12-4|TRBD1|TRBJ1-1|few
CASSLNRGDLEAFF
TGTGCCAGCAGTTTAAACAGGGGGGACCTGGAAGCTTTCTTT
>TRBV7-2|-|TRBJ2-1|many
CASSSPEGQYYNEQFF
TGTGCCAGCAGCTCGCCCGAGGGGCAATACTACAATGAGCAGTTCTTC
>TRBV28|-|TRBJ1-5|few
CASSHQLNQPQHF
TGTGCCAGCAGTCATCAATTGAATCAGCCCCAGCATTTT
>TRBV7-9|-|TRBJ2-5|-
CASSLGSGSFGETQYF
TGTGCCAGCAGCTTAGGGTCAGGCTCCTTCGGGGAGACCCAGTACTTC
>TRBV4-2|TRBD2|TRBJ2-1|few
CASSQEGLAGAYEQFF
TGTGCCAGCAGCCAAGAGGGCCTAGCGGGAGCCTATGAGCAGTTCTTC
>TRBV15|-|TRBJ2-1|once
CATGDSPNEQFF
TGTGCCACCGGCGATTCCCCCAATGAGCAGTTCTTC
>TRBV10-3|-|TRBJ1-2|once
CAITPASANYGYTF
TGTGCCATCACGCCAGCCTCAGCTAACTATGGCTACACCTTC
>TRBV28|-|TRBJ2-2|-
CASVGVGTGELFF
TGTGCCAGCGTCGGAGTTGGTACCGGGGAGCTGTTTTTT
>TRBV6-5|TRBD1|TRBJ2-5|-
CASRSTGGRETQYF
TGTGCCAGCCGCTCAACAGGGGGCCGAGAGACCCAGTACTTC
>TRBV7-6|TRBD1|TRBJ2-7|-
CASSLVEQGSPYEQYF
TGTGCCAGCAGCTTAGTAGAACAGGGGTCCCCCTACGAGCAGTACTTC
>TRBV2|-|TRBJ1-5|-
CASSLNQPQHF
TGTGCCAGCAGCCTAAATCAGCCCCAGCATTTT
>TRBV5-4|-|TRBJ2-7|-
CASSSTGLSHEQYF
TGTGCCAGCAGTTCCACAGGGTTGTCCCACGAGCAGTACTTC
>TRBV7-8|-|TRBJ1-2|many
CASSLAPHGTEYGYTF
TGTGCCAGCAGCTTAGCCCCCCACGGGACCGAGTATGGCTACACCTTC
>TRBV27|TRBD1|TRBJ1-6|once
CASSWTGGGSPLHF
TGTGCCAGCAGTTGGACAGGGGGCGGGTCACCCCTCCACTTT
>TRBV20-1|-|TRBJ2-7|many
CSARGKGTREQYF
TGCAGTGCTAGAGGGAAAGGGACACGAGAGCAGTACTTC
>TRBV27|-|TRBJ2-1|many
CASSLGMEQFF
TGTGCCAGCAGTTTAGGGATGGAGCAGTTCTTC
>TRBV4-2|TRBD1|TRBJ1-1|few
CASIGTGTEAFF
TGTGCCAGCATCGGGACAGGCACTGAAGCTTTCTTT
>TRBV20-1|-|TRBJ1-1|few
CSARGHTNTEAFF
TGCAGTGCTAGAGGACATACGAACACTGAAGCTTTCTTT
>TRBV19|TRBD1|TRBJ1-1|few
CASGQGNTEAFF
TGTGCCAGCGGACAGGGGAACACTGAAGCTTTCTTT
>TRBV9|-|TRBJ2-2|-
CASSAGTGNWGAANTGELFF
TGTGCCAGCAGCGCCGGTACCGGAAACTGGGGGGCCGCAAACACCGGGGAGCTGTTTTTT
>TRBV7-3|TRBD2|TRBJ2-3|-
CASSSPGSGGGDTQYF
TGTGCCAGCAGCTCCCCCGGGTCCGGGGGGGGAGATACGCAGTATTTT
>TRBV12-3/TRBV12-4|TRBD1|TRBJ1-1|many
CASRQGTEAFF
TGTGCCAGCAGACAGGGGACTGAAGCTTTCTTT
>TRBV6-5|-|TRBJ1-1|many
CASSFPGNAEAFF
TGTGCCAGCAGTTTTCCAGGGAACGCTGAAGCTTTCTTT
>TRBV7-2|TRBD2|TRBJ2-7|many
CASSYGGGSYEQYF
TGTGCCAGCAGCTACGGCGGGGGCTCCTACGAGCAGTACTTC
>TRBV7-2|-|TRBJ2-3|many
CASSAGLKDTDTQYF
TGTGCCAGCAGTGCAGGGTTGAAGGACACAGATACGCAGTATTTT
>TRBV28|TRBD2|TRBJ2-7|many
CASSPRTSGGAFYEQYF
TGTGCCAGCAGTCCCAGGACTAGCGGGGGGGCCTTTTACGAGCAGTACTTC
>TRBV4-1|TRBD2|TRBJ2-5|few
CASSHSTSGDLQETQYF
TGCGCCAGCAGCCATTCGACTAGCGGGGACCTCCAAGAGACCCAGTACTTC
>TRBV2|-|TRBJ1-5|many
CASSEFRRTNQPQHF
TGTGCCAGCAGTGAATTTCGGAGAACAAATCAGCCCCAGCATTTT